This T cell receptor (beta chain) originates from a study of beta chain features in type 1 diabetes. Across the study: Patients shared similar age, gender and cell yields with healthy donors.

This clone has just a few counts. This CDR3 contains 16 residues. Germline values: CDR1 SGHTA, CDR2 FQGTGA. The V and J ends lost 2 bases and 4 bases, in that order; junction bases with no gene match: 5. The investigators reverse transcribed all of the isolated RNA, so they sequenced expressed TCRB transcripts. Sequencing used immunoSEQ multiplex PCR; TCRdb keeps in-frame clones, though not all of them. This table has fewer than 350,000 clones, roughly 8% appearing once. The sequence came from a woman in her late teens or twenties in good health. Material: central memory CD4+ T cells from blood. The chain joins TRBV7-3 to TRBJ2-6; 7 bases align to TRBD1. The CDR3 DNA sequence: TGTGCCAGCAGCTTACATGGGACAGCAGGGGCCAACGTCCTGACTTTC. This translates into CASSLHGTAGANVLTF.